Detailed here is one TCR beta chain. The CDR3 spans 14 residues. CDR1 and CDR2 from the germline V gene are LNHDA and SQIVND (reference sequence). V lost 7 bases to trimming and J lost 8 bases, with 18 bases between them. The sample belongs to a study of blood T cell repertoires in COVID-19. TCRdb's table, derived via immunoSEQ multiplex PCR, lists solely in-frame clones and lacks some. The sample holds roughly 17,000 clones; more than 75% are singletons and the top ten take less than 25%. J is TRBJ1-3 and V is TRBV19, with D unresolved. This receptor was identified in a man aged 55 to 70 with active or convalescent COVID-19. The sequencing input was peripheral blood. In DNA, the CDR3 is TGTGCCAGTAAGAGAGGTGGTGGAGGAGACACCATATATTTT. The encoded protein is CASKRGGGGDTIYF. Full variable domain (rest looked up from reference TRBV19 and TRBJ1-3): DGGITQSPKYLFRKEGQNVTLSCEQNLNHDAMYWYRQDPGQGLRLIYYSQIVNDFQKGDIAEGYSVSREKKESFPLTVTSAQKNPTAFYLCASKRGGGGDTIYFGEGSWLTVV.